This T cell receptor beta chain emerged from a study of blood T cell dynamics during melanoma immunotherapy. Germline-derived CDR1 and CDR2 are SNHLY and FYNNEI. With 10 bases clipped from V and 5 bases from J, the junction kept 10 bases outside the gene matches. This CDR3 region has 14 residues. A fixed DNA input of approximately 400 ng was used per bulk PBMC sample. Sequenced by immunoSEQ multiplex PCR; TCRdb stores in-frame clones only, minus some. The data show about 12,000 clones, with around nine tenths seen just once and about 3.5% held by the top ten. Time point reported: pre-treatment baseline. Apart from a couple of fast progressors, RECIST 1.1 response was judged 12 weeks post-infusion.

This chain joins TRBV2 and TRBJ1-1; 10 bases agree with TRBD1. Sequencing was performed on blood, taken from a patient treated with checkpoint blockade. The sequence derives from a human donor with melanoma. The CDR3 loop reads CAMNPGQGWTEAFF. The CDR3 nucleotides are TGTGCCATGAATCCGGGACAGGGGTGGACTGAAGCTTTCTTT. Supplemented by reference TRBV2 and TRBJ1-1, the full variable domain reads EPEVTQTPSHQVTQMGQEVILRCVPISNHLYFYWYRQILGQKVEFLVSFYNNEISEKSEIFDDQFSVERPDGSNFTLKIRSTKLEDSAMYFCAMNPGQGWTEAFFGQGTRLTVV.